This record concerns one T cell receptor (beta chain) sequence. The PCR had 60 Vbeta and 13 Jbeta primers. Data came from immunoSEQ multiplex PCR; TCRdb stores just in-frame clones and leaves some out. The sample has more than 150,000 clones; over 60% are singletons. This sample stems from a study of cytomegalovirus exposure and HLA in healthy donors. CDR1 and CDR2 from the germline V gene are LNHDA and SQIVND (reference sequence). The CDR3 is 15 residues long. Deletions cut 6 bases from V and 9 bases from J, with 21 bases between. Sample: PBMCs. The rearrangement links TRBV19 to TRBJ2-1; D might be TRBD1 (7 bases). This TCR derives from a middle-aged man in good health and CMV-seropositive. The CDR3 bases are TGTGCCAGTAGACCGCAGGGGGGAGTCGAGGGTGAGCAGTTCTTC. Protein product: CASRPQGGVEGEQFF.